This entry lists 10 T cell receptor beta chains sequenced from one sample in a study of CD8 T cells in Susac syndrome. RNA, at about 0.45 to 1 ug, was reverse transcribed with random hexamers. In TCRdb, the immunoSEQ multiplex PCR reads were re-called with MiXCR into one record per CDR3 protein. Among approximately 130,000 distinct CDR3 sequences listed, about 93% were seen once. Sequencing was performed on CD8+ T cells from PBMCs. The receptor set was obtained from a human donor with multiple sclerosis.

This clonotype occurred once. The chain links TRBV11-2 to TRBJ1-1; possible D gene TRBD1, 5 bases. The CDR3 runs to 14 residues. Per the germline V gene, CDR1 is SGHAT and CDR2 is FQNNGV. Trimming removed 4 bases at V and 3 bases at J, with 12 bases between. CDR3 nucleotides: TGTGCCAGCAGCTCAGTGGGACGGGACACTGAAGCTTTCTTT. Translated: CASSSVGRDTEAFF. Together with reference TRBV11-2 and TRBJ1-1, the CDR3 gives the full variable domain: EAGVAQSPRYKIIEKRQSVAFWCNPISGHATLYWYQQILGQGPKLLIQFQNNGVVDDSQLPKDRFSAERLKGVDSTLKIQPAKLEDSAVYLCASSSVGRDTEAFFGQGTRLTVV.

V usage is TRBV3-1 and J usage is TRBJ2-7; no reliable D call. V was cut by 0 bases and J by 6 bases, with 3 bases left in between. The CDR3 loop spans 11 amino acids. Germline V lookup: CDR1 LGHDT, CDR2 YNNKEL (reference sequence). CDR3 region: CASSQEAEQYF. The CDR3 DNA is TGTGCCAGCAGCCAAGAGGCCGAGCAGTACTTC.

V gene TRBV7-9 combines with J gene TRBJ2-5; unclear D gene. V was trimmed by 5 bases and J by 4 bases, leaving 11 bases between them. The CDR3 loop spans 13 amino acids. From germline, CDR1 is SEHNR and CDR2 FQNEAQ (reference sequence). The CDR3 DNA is TGTGCCAGCAGCGCGACCCTCTTAGAGACCCAGTACTTC. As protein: CASSATLLETQYF.

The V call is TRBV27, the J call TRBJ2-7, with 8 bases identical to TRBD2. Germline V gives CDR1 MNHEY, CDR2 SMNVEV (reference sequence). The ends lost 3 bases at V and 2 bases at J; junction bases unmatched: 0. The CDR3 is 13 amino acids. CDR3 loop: CASSFGRAYEQYF. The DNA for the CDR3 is TGTGCCAGCAGTTTCGGGAGGGCCTACGAGCAGTACTTC.

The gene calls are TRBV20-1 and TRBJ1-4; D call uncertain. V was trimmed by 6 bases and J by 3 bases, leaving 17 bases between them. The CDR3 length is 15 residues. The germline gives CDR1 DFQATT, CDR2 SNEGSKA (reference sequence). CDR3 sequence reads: CSARFSLGANEKLFF. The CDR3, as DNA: TGCAGTGCCCGATTCTCACTTGGCGCTAATGAAAAACTGTTTTTT.

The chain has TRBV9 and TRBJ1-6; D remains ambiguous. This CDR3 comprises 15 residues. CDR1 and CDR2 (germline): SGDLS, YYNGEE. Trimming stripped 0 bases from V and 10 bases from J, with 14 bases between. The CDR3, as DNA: TGTGCCAGCAGCGTAGCTACGGGGAGTGGATCACCCCTCCACTTT. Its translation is CASSVATGSGSPLHF. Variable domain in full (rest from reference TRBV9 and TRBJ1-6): DSGVTQTPKHLITATGQRVTLRCSPRSGDLSVYWYQQSLDQGLQFLIQYYNGEERAKGNILERFSAQQFPDLHSELNLSSLELGDSALYFCASSVATGSGSPLHFGNGTRLTVT.

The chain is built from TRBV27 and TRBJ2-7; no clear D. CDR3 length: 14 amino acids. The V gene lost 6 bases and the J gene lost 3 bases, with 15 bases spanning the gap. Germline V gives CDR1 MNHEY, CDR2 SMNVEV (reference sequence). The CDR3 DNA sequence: TGTGCCAGCAGAGCCCAGGCCCTGGGCTACGAGCAGTACTTC. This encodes CASRAQALGYEQYF.

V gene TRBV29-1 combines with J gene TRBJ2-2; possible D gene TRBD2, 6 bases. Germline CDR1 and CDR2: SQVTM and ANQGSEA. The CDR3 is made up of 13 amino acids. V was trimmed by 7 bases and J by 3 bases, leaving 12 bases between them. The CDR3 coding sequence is TGCAGCGGATATTCTAGCGACACCGGGGAGCTGTTTTTT. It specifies CSGYSSDTGELFF.

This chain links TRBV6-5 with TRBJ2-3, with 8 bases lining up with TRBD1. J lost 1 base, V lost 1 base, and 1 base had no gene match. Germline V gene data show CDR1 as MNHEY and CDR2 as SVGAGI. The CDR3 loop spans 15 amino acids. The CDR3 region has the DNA TGTGCCAGCAGTTACTACAGGGGGGGCACAGATACGCAGTATTTT. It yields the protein CASSYYRGGTDTQYF.

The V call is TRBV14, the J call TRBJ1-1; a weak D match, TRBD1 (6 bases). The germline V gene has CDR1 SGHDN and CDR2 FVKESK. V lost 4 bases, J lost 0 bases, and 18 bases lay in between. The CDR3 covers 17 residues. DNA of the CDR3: TGTGCCAGCAGCCGCGGGACATCCCGACTCATGAACACTGAAGCTTTCTTT. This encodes CASSRGTSRLMNTEAFF.